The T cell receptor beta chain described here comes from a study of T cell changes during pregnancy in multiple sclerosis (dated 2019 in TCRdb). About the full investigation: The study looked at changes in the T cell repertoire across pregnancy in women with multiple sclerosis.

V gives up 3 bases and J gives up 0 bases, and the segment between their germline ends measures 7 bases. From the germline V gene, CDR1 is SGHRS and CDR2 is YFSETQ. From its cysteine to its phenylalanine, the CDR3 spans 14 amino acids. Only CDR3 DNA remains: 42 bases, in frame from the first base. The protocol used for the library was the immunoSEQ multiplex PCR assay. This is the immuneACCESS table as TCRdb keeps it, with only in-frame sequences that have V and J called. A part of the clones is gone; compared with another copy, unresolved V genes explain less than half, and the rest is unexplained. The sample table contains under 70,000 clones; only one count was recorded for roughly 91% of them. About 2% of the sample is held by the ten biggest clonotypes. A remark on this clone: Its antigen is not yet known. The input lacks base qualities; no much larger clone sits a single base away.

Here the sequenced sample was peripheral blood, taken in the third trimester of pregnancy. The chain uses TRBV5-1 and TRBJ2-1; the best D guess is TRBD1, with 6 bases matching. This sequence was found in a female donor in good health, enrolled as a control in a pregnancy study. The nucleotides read TGCGCCAGCAGCTCCAGGGGCTCCTACAATGAGCAGTTCTTC. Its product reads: CASSSRGSYNEQFF. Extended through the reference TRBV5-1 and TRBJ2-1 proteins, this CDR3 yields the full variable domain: KAGVTQTPRYLIKTRGQQVTLSCSPISGHRSVSWYQQTPGQGLQFLFEYFSETQRNKGNFPGRFSGRQFSNSRSEMNVSTLELGDSALYLCASSSRGSYNEQFFGPGTRLTVL.